What follows is one TCR beta chain and its context. Antigen unknown. The V gene lost 4 bases and the J gene lost 4 bases, with 11 bases spanning the gap. Germline CDR1 and CDR2: MNHNS and SASEGT. This CDR3 is built from 14 residues. It was with 60 Vbeta and 13 Jbeta primers that the PCR ran. Using immunoSEQ multiplex PCR, the repertoire was profiled, and TCRdb retains in-frame clones only, with some absent. This sample has 72,000 or so clones; around 74% occur once, and the top ten carry approximately 10%. These data come from a study of cytomegalovirus exposure and HLA in healthy donors. Study conclusions and caveats: An analysis was carried out at a later point. It showed that HLA-associated TCR beta chains were more clonally expanded than equally common non-associated chains. Follow-up analysis later connected one missense variant in DCLRE1C with trimming of TCR beta V- and J-genes. Some public TCRs appeared in many individuals, while most sequences were rare. CMV serostatus was the only immune exposure information that was available.

This TCR was sampled from a human donor in good health. V is TRBV6-1 and J is TRBJ2-1; perhaps TRBD2 as D (6 bases). Source material: PBMCs. CDR3 in amino acids: CASSGAGIYNEQFF. In DNA form, the CDR3 reads TGTGCCAGCAGTGGCGCGGGGATATACAATGAGCAGTTCTTC.